A selection of T cell receptor beta chains follows, all from one sample in a study of long-term antiretroviral therapy in people with HIV. Generated by immunoSEQ multiplex PCR, the TCRdb table keeps only in-frame clones and is missing some. Here the sample spans around 28,000 clones, 85% being singletons. Sequenced here: unsorted PBMCs, sampled 2.3 years after starting antiretroviral therapy. These receptors were obtained from a man aged 40-55 years with HIV. Both conserved end residues are trimmed from each CDR3.

TRBV6-5,ASRDRDYGYT
TRBV7-2,AARSINTEAF
TRBV5-4,ASSKGGTGGRYEQY
TRBV10-3,AISELSGSLQETQY
TRBV5-1,ASSLVPELNEQY
TRBV30,AWSVPATAWVHESEYQETQY
TRBV5-1,ASSKGPTGEAF
TRBV2,ASSEPIIRDSPLH
TRBV2,ASSAGGLASDEQF
TRBV6-1,ASSEVRIAQRYGYT
TRBV5-4,ASSRTGGGATDTQY
TRBV11-2,ASSYRGQGTDTQY
TRBV5-6,ASSLGLAGGVYGYT
TRBV12-5,ASGLVTTSGKNEQF
TRBV5-1,ASSSGLQVTGTTQY
TRBV30,AWSEGTVGNTIY
TRBV7-9,ASSSMDKPLNTEAF
TRBV5-1,ASSLGWTGMDEQY
TRBV5-1,ASSLGPLGTGGTDTQY
TRBV11-2,ASSLDVGVEQY
TRBV13,ASSSTGVNTEAF
TRBV2,ASSAGRGSLQVGYYEQY
TRBV9,ASSGNRGSDTQY
TRBV9,ASSVETDSNQPQH